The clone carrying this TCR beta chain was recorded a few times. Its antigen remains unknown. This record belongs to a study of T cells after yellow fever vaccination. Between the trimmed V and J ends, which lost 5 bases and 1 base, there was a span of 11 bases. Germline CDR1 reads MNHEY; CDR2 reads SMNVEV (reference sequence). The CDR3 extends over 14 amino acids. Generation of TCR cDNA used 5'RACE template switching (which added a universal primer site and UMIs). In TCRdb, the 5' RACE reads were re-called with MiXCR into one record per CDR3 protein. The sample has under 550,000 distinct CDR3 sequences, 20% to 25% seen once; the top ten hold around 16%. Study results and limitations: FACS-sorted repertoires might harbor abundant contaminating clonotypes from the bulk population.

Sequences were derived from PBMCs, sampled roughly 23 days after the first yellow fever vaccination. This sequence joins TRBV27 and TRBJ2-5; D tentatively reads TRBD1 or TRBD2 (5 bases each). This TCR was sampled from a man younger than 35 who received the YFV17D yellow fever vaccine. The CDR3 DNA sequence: TGTGCCAGCAGTGGATCAGGGACCCAAGAGACCCAGTACTTC. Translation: CASSGSGTQETQYF.